This T cell receptor (beta chain) came from a study of blood T cells in healthy people across ages. This clonotype came up a few times. Drawn from each donor were 7.5 to 10 milliliters of peripheral blood. Each sample yielded at least 5.5 micrograms of PBMC total RNA. A second PCR of about 7 to 12 cycles used a sample-barcoded 5' primer and a J-beta primer mix. TCRdb reanalysed the 5' RACE reads using MiXCR and keeps one entry per CDR3 protein. This table has roughly 800,000 distinct CDR3 sequences, roughly 50% appearing once. The source of this sequence is a man aged 25-45 years in good health. Specimen: blood.

CDR3 in amino acids: CASRRDESGANVLTF. DNA for the CDR3: TGTGCCAGCAGACGCGACGAATCTGGGGCCAACGTCCTGACTTTC. The chain has TRBV6-2 or TRBV6-3 and TRBJ2-6; D is unresolved. Germline CDR1 and CDR2: MNHEY and SVGEGT. CDR3 length equals 15 residues. Trimming took 6 bases from V and 1 from J, leaving 10 bases between them.